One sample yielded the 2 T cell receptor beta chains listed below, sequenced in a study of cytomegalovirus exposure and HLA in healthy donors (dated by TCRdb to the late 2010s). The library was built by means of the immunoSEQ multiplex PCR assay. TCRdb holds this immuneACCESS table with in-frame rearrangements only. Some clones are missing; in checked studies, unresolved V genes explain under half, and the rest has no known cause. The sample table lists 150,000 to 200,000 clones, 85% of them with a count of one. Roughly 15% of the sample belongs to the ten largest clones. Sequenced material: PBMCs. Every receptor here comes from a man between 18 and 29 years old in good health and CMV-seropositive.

CDR3 loop: CASSQQAGGGETQYF. CDR3 nucleotide sequence: TGTGCCAGCAGCCAACAAGCGGGAGGGGGCGAGACCCAGTACTTC. The V call is TRBV4-2, the J call TRBJ2-5, with 10 bases matching TRBD2. This CDR3 is built from 15 residues. V shed 2 bases, J shed 5 bases, and the junction held 5 bases outside the gene matches. CDR1 is LGHNA and CDR2 is YNFKEQ in the germline V gene.

This CDR3 reads CASRVQGGISYEQYF. CDR3 nucleotide sequence: TGCGCCAGCAGGGTCCAGGGCGGGATCTCCTACGAGCAGTACTTC. This rearrangement joins TRBV5-1 to TRBJ2-7; perhaps TRBD2 as D (6 bases). The germline V gene encodes CDR1 SGHRS and CDR2 YFSETQ. CDR3 length: 15 residues. Deletions cut 5 bases from V and 0 bases from J, with 15 bases between. Drawing the rest from reference TRBV5-1 and TRBJ2-7, the complete variable domain is KAGVTQTPRYLIKTRGQQVTLSCSPISGHRSVSWYQQTPGQGLQFLFEYFSETQRNKGNFPGRFSGRQFSNSRSEMNVSTLELGDSALYLCASRVQGGISYEQYFGPGTRLTVT.